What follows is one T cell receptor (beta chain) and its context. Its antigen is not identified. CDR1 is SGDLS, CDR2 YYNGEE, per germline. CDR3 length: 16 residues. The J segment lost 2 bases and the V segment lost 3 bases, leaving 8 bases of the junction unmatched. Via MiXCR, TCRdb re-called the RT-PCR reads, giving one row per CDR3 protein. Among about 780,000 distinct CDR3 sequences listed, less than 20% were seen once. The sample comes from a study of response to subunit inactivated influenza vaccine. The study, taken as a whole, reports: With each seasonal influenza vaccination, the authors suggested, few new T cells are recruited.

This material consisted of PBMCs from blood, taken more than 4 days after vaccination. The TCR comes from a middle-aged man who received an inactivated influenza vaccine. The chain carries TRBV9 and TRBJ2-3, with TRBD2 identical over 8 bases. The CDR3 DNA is TGTGCCAGCAGCGCGTACGGGGGGGCAGTCACAGATACGCAGTATTTT. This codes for CASSAYGGAVTDTQYF.